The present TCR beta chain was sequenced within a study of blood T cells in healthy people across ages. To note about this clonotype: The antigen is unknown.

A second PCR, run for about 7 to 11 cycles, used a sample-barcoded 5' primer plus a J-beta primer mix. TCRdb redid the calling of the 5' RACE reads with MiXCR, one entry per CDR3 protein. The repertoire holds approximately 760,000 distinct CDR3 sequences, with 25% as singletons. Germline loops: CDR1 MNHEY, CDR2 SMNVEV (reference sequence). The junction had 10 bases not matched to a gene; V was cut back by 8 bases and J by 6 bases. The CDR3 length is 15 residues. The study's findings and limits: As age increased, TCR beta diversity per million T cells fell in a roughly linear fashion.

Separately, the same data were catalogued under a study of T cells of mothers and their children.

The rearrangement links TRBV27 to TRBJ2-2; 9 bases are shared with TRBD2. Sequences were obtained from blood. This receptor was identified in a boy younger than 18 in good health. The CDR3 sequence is CASFVPGLAPGELFF. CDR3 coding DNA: TGTGCCAGCTTCGTCCCGGGACTAGCTCCCGGGGAGCTGTTTTTT.